At least ten counts were recorded for the clone carrying this T cell receptor (beta chain). What it binds is not known. These data are taken from a study of T cells in Graves' hyperthyroidism and ophthalmopathy. Regarding the study as a whole: Blood held most thyroid clonotypes expanded above 0.001 frequency.

The definition of stable Graves' hyperthyroidism was no ophthalmopathy progression within 18 months. V shed 0 bases and J shed 4 bases, with 9 bases lying between them. CDR1 and CDR2 (germline): DFQATT, SNEGSKA (reference sequence). The CDR3 sequence is 13 residues long. Template material for amplifying TCR beta CDR3 regions consisted of RNA transcripts. The HTBI set primed first-round TCR CDR3 RT-PCR. MiXCR, applied by TCRdb to the multiplex PCR reads, yields one record per CDR3 protein. The table records about 360,000 distinct CDR3 sequences, approximately 13% of them present only once. The TCR comes from a woman between 18 and 29 years old with Graves' hyperthyroidism. The chain carries TRBV20-1 and TRBJ1-2; D is uncertain. The sequenced sample consisted of blood. The CDR3 sequence: CSARDFRLYGYTF. As DNA, the CDR3 is TGCAGTGCTAGAGATTTCAGGCTCTATGGCTACACCTTC.